The rows below give T cell receptor beta chains drawn from one sample of a study of T cells in Graves' hyperthyroidism and ophthalmopathy. Each CDR3 protein is one row after TCRdb ran MiXCR on the multiplex PCR reads. The sample has some 250,000 distinct CDR3 sequences; roughly 15% are singletons. Sequences were obtained from blood. The receptors here all came from a woman aged 40-49 years with Graves' hyperthyroidism that later progressed to Graves' ophthalmopathy. Both conserved end residues are part of each CDR3. A D gene is named only where the DNA matches it firmly. Not every row has a clone size; where given, it reads once, few, many or a size class.

size: many
J: TRBJ2-7
D: TRBD1
V: TRBV19
DNA: TGTGCCAGTAGTATAGATGGAGCTTCTGGACAGGTCTACGAGCAGTACTTC
CDR3: CASSIDGASGQVYEQYF

size: NA
J: TRBJ2-3
D: TRBD2
V: TRBV9
DNA: TGTGCCAGCAGCCTAGGACTAGCGGGAGGAGATGCGCAGTATTTT
CDR3: CASSLGLAGGDAQYF

size: NA
J: TRBJ2-3
D: TRBD2
V: TRBV27
DNA: TGTGCCAGCAGTTTGGGAACAACTAGCGTCACAGATACGCAGTATTTT
CDR3: CASSLGTTSVTDTQYF

size: few
J: TRBJ2-3
D: TRBD2
V: TRBV9
DNA: TGTGCCAGCAGCGGGGGGGGGGGAATAGCAGATACGCAGTATTTT
CDR3: CASSGGGGIADTQYF

size: NA
J: TRBJ2-6
D: NA
V: TRBV19
DNA: TGTGCCAGTAGTATATTTGGACTTTCGGGGTCTGGGGCCAACGTCCTGACTTTC
CDR3: CASSIFGLSGSGANVLTF

size: many
J: TRBJ2-1
D: NA
V: TRBV5-6
DNA: TGTGCCAGCAGCTTTACCACAGGGTCCGTCCCACACCGACTCAATGAGCAGTTCTTC
CDR3: CASSFTTGSVPHRLNEQFF

size: many
J: TRBJ2-2
D: TRBD1
V: TRBV12-3/TRBV12-4
DNA: TGTGCCAGCAGGATACAGGGGTCGAACACCGGGGAGCTGTTTTTT
CDR3: CASRIQGSNTGELFF

size: few
J: TRBJ2-6
D: NA
V: TRBV6-5
DNA: TGTGCCAGCAGTTACTCGATGGCCCGGGCGGGCTCTGGGGCCAACGTCCTGACTTTC
CDR3: CASSYSMARAGSGANVLTF

size: many
J: TRBJ2-3
D: TRBD1
V: TRBV12-3/TRBV12-4
DNA: TGTGCCAGCAGTTTGACAGGGGCTGGCGCAGATACGCAGTATTTT
CDR3: CASSLTGAGADTQYF

size: many
J: TRBJ1-4
D: NA
V: TRBV7-9
DNA: TGTGCCAGCAGCCCCGGACGGGAAAATGAAAAACTGTTTTTT
CDR3: CASSPGRENEKLFF

size: NA
J: TRBJ2-3
D: NA
V: TRBV19
DNA: TGTGCCAGTAGTGTCCTAGGGCCCCACACAGATACGCAGTATTTT
CDR3: CASSVLGPHTDTQYF

size: many
J: TRBJ2-7
D: NA
V: TRBV28
DNA: TGTGCCAGCAGTTCGACAGCTACTTCCTACGAGCAGTACTTC
CDR3: CASSSTATSYEQYF

size: many
J: TRBJ1-6
D: NA
V: TRBV9
DNA: TGTGCCAGCTCTCCAGAGGGCAGGGCCGCTTCACCCCTCCACTTT
CDR3: CASSPEGRAASPLHF

size: NA
J: TRBJ1-6
D: NA
V: TRBV19
DNA: TGTGCCAGTAGTATTTCGGACGGAATCGGTTCACCCCTCCACTTT
CDR3: CASSISDGIGSPLHF

size: many
J: TRBJ2-3
D: NA
V: TRBV5-1
DNA: TGCGCCAGCAGCTTGTACACAGGGATCGGAACAGATACGCAGTATTTT
CDR3: CASSLYTGIGTDTQYF

size: NA
J: TRBJ2-7
D: TRBD1
V: TRBV28
DNA: TGTGCCAGCAGTTCGGGACAGGCGGTCGAGCAGTACTTC
CDR3: CASSSGQAVEQYF

size: many
J: TRBJ1-1
D: NA
V: TRBV12-3/TRBV12-4
DNA: TGTGCCAGCAGTTTGCATTCGAACACTGAAGCTTTCTTT
CDR3: CASSLHSNTEAFF

size: many
J: TRBJ2-1
D: TRBD2
V: TRBV27
DNA: TGTGCCAGCAGTTTTCGTCGCGGGAGCTACAATGAGCAGTTCTTC
CDR3: CASSFRRGSYNEQFF

size: many
J: TRBJ2-6
D: NA
V: TRBV10-3
DNA: TGTGCCATCAGTGAGTCGGTCTCTGGGGCCAACGTCCTGACTTTC
CDR3: CAISESVSGANVLTF

size: NA
J: TRBJ2-3
D: NA
V: TRBV6-5
DNA: TGTGCCAGCAGTTACTCGGCCCAAATAAGGGCAGATACGCAGTATTTT
CDR3: CASSYSAQIRADTQYF

size: few
J: TRBJ1-3
D: NA
V: TRBV20-1
DNA: TGCAGTGCTAGACCTTTAATCCCTGGAAACACCATATATTTT
CDR3: CSARPLIPGNTIYF

size: few
J: TRBJ1-4
D: TRBD1
V: TRBV7-2
DNA: TGTGCCAGCAGCCTTGGACAGGGGGGTGAAAAACTGTTTTTT
CDR3: CASSLGQGGEKLFF

size: many
J: TRBJ2-3
D: NA
V: TRBV20-1
DNA: TGCAGTGCTAGACCGAAGCTCACCCTCACAGATACGCAGTATTTT
CDR3: CSARPKLTLTDTQYF

size: NA
J: TRBJ2-2
D: NA
V: TRBV4-2
DNA: TGTGCCAGCAGCCAAGGGGGTTGGAACACCGGGGAGCTGTTTTTT
CDR3: CASSQGGWNTGELFF

size: NA
J: TRBJ2-4
D: TRBD2
V: TRBV28
DNA: TGTGCCAGCAGTCCTACCAGGACTAGCGGGAGGGAATTGAACATTCAGTACTTC
CDR3: CASSPTRTSGRELNIQYF

size: many
J: TRBJ1-4
D: NA
V: TRBV27
DNA: TGTGCCAGCAGTTTTGCCGGGTTGGAAAGGGAAAAACTGTTTTTT
CDR3: CASSFAGLEREKLFF

size: many
J: TRBJ2-1
D: NA
V: TRBV27
DNA: TGTGCCAGCAGTTTAGGAGGTGGTAGCGACGTAGGTCGGGGTGAGCAGTTCTTC
CDR3: CASSLGGGSDVGRGEQFF

size: NA
J: TRBJ1-1
D: NA
V: TRBV2
DNA: TGTGCCAGCAGCTCTTTTAGATTGAGGTTCGGCGCCGACTCCGAAGCTTTCTTT
CDR3: CASSSFRLRFGADSEAFF

size: many
J: TRBJ2-3
D: TRBD1
V: TRBV6-1
DNA: TGTGCCAGCCTGTCGGACAGGATACTCACAGATACGCAGTATTTT
CDR3: CASLSDRILTDTQYF

size: many
J: TRBJ1-3
D: NA
V: TRBV12-3/TRBV12-4
DNA: TGTGCCAGCAGTTCCCAGGGTACTGGAAACACCATATATTTT
CDR3: CASSSQGTGNTIYF

size: many
J: TRBJ1-6
D: NA
V: TRBV28
DNA: TGTGCCAGCAGTTTCGTGCACGGCATACTGGGAAATTCACCCCTCCACTTT
CDR3: CASSFVHGILGNSPLHF